The 19 T cell receptor beta chains in this list originate from one sample, sequenced in a study. TCRdb reprocessed the 5' RACE reads with MiXCR, giving one entry per CDR3 protein. Of tens of thousands of distinct CDR3 sequences in the sample, approximately 17% were seen once. The sequenced material came from naive CD4+ T cells sorted from a lymph node. Subset specified: naive CD4+ T cells, CD4+CD45RA+CD25-. These receptor sequences come from a female donor with breast cancer.

This chain uses TRBV9 with TRBJ2-5, with 8 bases aligning to TRBD2. The CDR3 is 17 residues long. Germline V gives CDR1 SGDLS, CDR2 YYNGEE. The V segment lost 0 bases and the J segment 5 bases; nucleotides outside the gene matches: 12. The CDR3 DNA sequence: TGTGCCAGCAGCGTAGGTGCCAGCGGGGGCCTACATGAGACCCAGTACTTC. This gives the protein CASSVGASGGLHETQYF.

The V gene is TRBV20-1, the J gene TRBJ2-5, with 12 bases that match TRBD1. CDR1 and CDR2 (germline): DFQATT, SNEGSKA (reference sequence). The CDR3 consists of 18 residues. V shed 5 bases and J 4 bases; nucleotides not matched to a gene: 17. The CDR3 is CSALPTNTGTGGRETQYF. In DNA, the CDR3 is TGCAGTGCTCTCCCCACCAATACCGGGACAGGGGGCCGAGAGACCCAGTACTTC.

This clonotype came up many times. This chain uses TRBV7-8 with TRBJ1-2, with D unresolved. This CDR3 spans 12 amino acids. Germline V CDR1 and CDR2: SGHVS, FQNEAQ. V gave up 4 bases and J gave up 3 bases, with 6 bases separating them. CDR3 in amino acids: CASSYADYGYTF. CDR3 sequence (DNA): TGTGCCAGCAGCTACGCAGACTATGGCTACACCTTC.

The chain links TRBV2 to TRBJ1-1, with no clear D. The germline V gene has CDR1 SNHLY and CDR2 FYNNEI. V lost 10 bases and J lost 7, with 16 bases in between. This CDR3 comprises 12 residues. CDR3 amino acids: CANRQDGNEAFF. The CDR3 DNA is TGTGCCAATAGGCAGGATGGGAATGAAGCTTTCTTT. The entire variable domain, with the rest obtained from reference TRBV2 and TRBJ1-1, is as follows: EPEVTQTPSHQVTQMGQEVILRCVPISNHLYFYWYRQILGQKVEFLVSFYNNEISEKSEIFDDQFSVERPDGSNFTLKIRSTKLEDSAMYFCANRQDGNEAFFGQGTRLTVV.

This clonotype has at least ten counts. The rearrangement uses TRBV4-1 and TRBJ1-1, with unresolved D. Trimming removed 1 base from V and 2 bases from J, with 14 bases in between. The CDR3 runs to 16 residues. Per germline, CDR1 MGHRA and CDR2 YSYEKL. The CDR3 DNA reads TGCGCCAGCAGCCAAGGAGGGTTACGTGGAAACACTGAAGCTTTCTTT. Amino acid sequence: CASSQGGLRGNTEAFF.

V usage is TRBV6-2 or TRBV6-3 and J usage is TRBJ2-4, with D possibly being TRBD1 (6 bases). V gave up 3 bases and J gave up 3 bases, with 12 bases separating them. Germline assignment: CDR1 MNHEY and CDR2 SVGEGT. The CDR3 contains 15 residues. CDR3 DNA sequence: TGTGCCAGCAGTTATTCCAGACAGGTCAAAAACATTCAGTACTTC. This gives the protein CASSYSRQVKNIQYF.

The chain joins TRBV7-9 to TRBJ2-7; D tentatively fits TRBD1 or TRBD2 (5 bases each). V dropped 5 bases and J dropped 8 bases, with 13 bases sitting between them. CDR1 is SEHNR and CDR2 is FQNEAQ in the germline V gene (reference sequence). The CDR3 loop spans 12 amino acids. DNA of the CDR3: TGTGCCAGCAGCCAAGAGGGGTCCCAGCAGTACTTC. Translating gives CASSQEGSQQYF.

On this clonotype: Just one base apart from a much larger clone, this may be a read error. CDR3: CASSLTSGGSPEAFF. DNA of the CDR3: TGTGCCAGCAGCTTAACTTCAGGGGGGTCCCCTGAAGCTTTCTTT. The gene calls are TRBV7-2 and TRBJ1-1, with 7 nucleotides matching TRBD1. This CDR3 is 15 amino acids long. CDR1 and CDR2 from the germline V gene are SGHTA and FQGNSA. V was clipped by 2 bases and J by 6 bases; unmatched bases: 9.

With respect to this clonotype: With a much larger clone just one base away, this may be a read error. The chain has TRBV5-6 and TRBJ1-2; no clear D gene. This CDR3 is built from 13 residues. Germline V lookup: CDR1 SGHDT, CDR2 YYEEEE. In nucleotides, the CDR3 is TGTGCCAGCAGCCCTACGGGGATCGGTGGCTACGCCTTC. Residues: CASSPTGIGGYAF.

V and J are TRBV6-1 and TRBJ1-2; D call uncertain. V was pared by 5 bases and J by 7 bases, with 14 bases between. Germline V gives CDR1 MNHNS, CDR2 SASEGT. The CDR3 sequence is 13 residues long. CDR3 sequence (DNA): TGTGCCAGCAGTACCCCGGGAAAGTCTGGCTACACCTTC. It codes for CASSTPGKSGYTF.

Comments on this clonotype: Given a much more abundant clone one base away, this may be a read error. Since the CDR3 does not end with the conserved phenylalanine or tryptophan, this likely comes from a read error. This rearrangement joins TRBV12-3 or TRBV12-4 to TRBJ1-1; D gene unclear. There are 13 residues in the CDR3. V lost 2 bases, J lost 1 base, and 5 bases lay in between. CDR3 bases: TGTGCCAGCAGTTTACAACGGAACACTGAAGCTTTCTCT. As protein: CASSLQRNTEAFS.

This clonotype was observed many times. V gene TRBV12-3 or TRBV12-4 combines with J gene TRBJ2-5; tentatively, D is TRBD1 or TRBD2 (5 bases each). The CDR3 spans 14 residues. Trimming stripped 0 bases from V and 5 bases from J, with 10 bases between. The CDR3 sequence is CASSLAGRPETQYF. Written as DNA, the CDR3 is TGTGCCAGCAGTTTAGCGGGACGTCCGGAGACCCAGTACTTC.

This clonotype has only a few counts. The chain recombines TRBV30 with TRBJ2-3, with D unresolved. The CDR3 covers 12 residues. Germline V gene lookup returns CDR1 GTSNPN and CDR2 SVGIG (reference sequence). V lost 5 bases and J 3 bases, leaving 9 bases between the germline ends. The CDR3 DNA follows: TGTGCCTGGGAAAGACGGACAGATACGCAGTATTTT. It translates to CAWERRTDTQYF.

J is TRBJ2-3 and V is TRBV6-5, with D tentatively TRBD1 or TRBD2 (6 bases each). Looked up from germline, CDR1 is MNHEY and CDR2 is SVGAGI. The CDR3 has 16 residues. The V gene lost 5 bases and the J gene lost 7 bases, with 22 bases spanning the gap. Here the CDR3 reads CASSHPRTRGGYTQYF. CDR3 in DNA: TGTGCCAGCAGTCATCCCCGGACCCGAGGGGGGTATACGCAGTATTTT.

A remark on this clonotype: A much larger clone lies a single base off, so this may be a read error. Here the CDR3 DNA reads TGCGCCAGCAGCTTGGGAGCAGGGGATTACAAGGAGCAGTTCTTC. It specifies CASSLGAGDYKEQFF. V is TRBV5-1 and J is TRBJ2-1; tentatively, D is TRBD1 (6 bases). The CDR3 spans 15 residues. Germline V CDR1 and CDR2: SGHRS, YFSETQ.

The rearrangement joins TRBV9 to TRBJ2-1, with 9 bases that match TRBD2. J gave up 9 bases and V 7 bases, and 11 bases lay outside the gene matches. Per germline, CDR1 SGDLS and CDR2 YYNGEE. The CDR3 covers 14 residues. CDR3 region: CASSLAGYNVEQFF. Here the CDR3 DNA reads TGTGCCAGCTCCCTAGCGGGATATAACGTTGAGCAGTTCTTC. Supplemented by reference TRBV9 and TRBJ2-1, the full variable domain reads DSGVTQTPKHLITATGQRVTLRCSPRSGDLSVYWYQQSLDQGLQFLIQYYNGEERAKGNILERFSAQQFPDLHSELNLSSLELGDSALYFCASSLAGYNVEQFFGPGTRLTVL.

This chain links TRBV7-3 with TRBJ2-2, with 11 nucleotides matching TRBD2. Losses at the gene ends were 4 bases for V and 5 bases for J; bases not matched to a gene: 6. The CDR3 runs 16 residues. Germline assignment: CDR1 SGHTA and CDR2 FQGTGA. CDR3 nucleotide sequence: TGTGCCAGCAGCTCAACTAGCGGGAGTAGAACCGGGGAGCTGTTTTTT. Translating it yields CASSSTSGSRTGELFF.

A few counts support this clonotype. A much larger clone sits a single nucleotide away, making a read error possible. The V and J genes are TRBV6-5 and TRBJ2-2; TRBD1 is a possible D gene (6 bases). The length of the CDR3 is 16 residues. Per the germline V gene, CDR1 is MNHEY and CDR2 is SVGAGI. V was clipped by 7 bases and J by 0 bases, with 15 bases between them. The DNA of the CDR3 is TGTGCCAGCACCGGTCCGACAGGCACGAACACCGGGGAGCTGTTTTTT. Amino acids: CASTGPTGTNTGELFF.

Points on this clonotype: With a much larger clone just one base away, this may be a read error. Lacking the conserved final phenylalanine or tryptophan, this CDR3 likely reflects a read error. This chain joins TRBV4-3 and TRBJ1-4; no definite D call. V was shortened by 3 bases and J by 13 bases, with 21 bases between the two germline ends. The CDR3 contains 15 residues. Per germline, CDR1 LGHNA and CDR2 YSLEER. CDR3 sequence: CASSHNPGVGRVLFY. The CDR3 nucleotides are TGCGCCAGCAGCCACAACCCTGGTGTCGGCCGAGTACTGTTTTAT.